This paragraph covers one T cell receptor beta chain sequence. Original processing methods: By means of reference gene primer amplification, nucleated cell counts were estimated. Assay: immunoSEQ multiplex PCR; the TCRdb copy retains only in-frame clones and omits some. That table supplies the V and J calls and clone size; D and trimming were determined from the DNA. The sample yields 150,000 to 200,000 clones, roughly four fifths seen once. The record originates from a study of blood T cell repertoires in COVID-19. Study-wide background: Samples of COVID-19 (acute and convalescent) were obtained from the United States, Italy and Spain. PBMCs, B-cell-depleted T cells, or T cells provided the cDNA or gDNA that made up the material.

After removal of 1 base from V and 0 bases from J, the junction contained 7 bases not matched to a gene. The CDR3 totals 18 residues. Germline lookup yields CDR1 SGHRS and CDR2 YFSETQ. This TCR was recovered from an elderly woman with acute or convalescent COVID-19. Sample: peripheral blood. The chain uses TRBV5-1 and TRBJ2-2; the match to TRBD2 covers 9 bases. The CDR3 region is CASSLWGLAGANTGELFF. The CDR3 region has the DNA TGCGCCAGCAGCTTGTGGGGGTTAGCGGGAGCGAACACCGGGGAGCTGTTTTTT.